This TCR beta chain was sequenced in a study of blood T cell repertoires in COVID-19. Study-wide context: Spain, Italy and the United States supplied samples that represented acute and convalescent COVID-19. The analysed material was cDNA or gDNA that came from T cells, B-cell-depleted T cells, or PBMCs.

Authors' methods: Nucleated cell counts were estimated from reference gene primer amplification. The assay was immunoSEQ multiplex PCR, and TCRdb's table has in-frame clones only and misses some. Clone size and the V and J calls come from that table; the DNA yielded D and trimming. There are tens of thousands of clones in the sample; around 87% occur only once, and 2.5% to 3.5% lies in the top ten. From germline, CDR1 is SEHNR and CDR2 FQNEAQ (reference sequence). V lost 5 bases and J lost 0; bases outside the gene matches: 2. The CDR3 consists of 15 residues. The chain carries TRBV7-9 and TRBJ2-2, with 8 bases lining up with TRBD1. This receptor was taken from a man aged 45-65 years with active COVID-19. The specimen was peripheral blood. The CDR3 spells CASSRDRPNTGELFF. As DNA, the CDR3 is TGTGCCAGCAGCAGGGACAGGCCGAACACCGGGGAGCTGTTTTTT.